Each of the 13 T cell receptor beta chains below was sequenced from the same sample in a study of T cell responses to AZD1222 COVID-19 vaccine. Sequencing was performed with immunoSEQ multiplex PCR; in TCRdb, only in-frame clones are kept and a portion is missing. The data show tens of thousands of clones, approximately 88% seen once. Specimen: peripheral blood, collected 28 days after the second AZD1222 dose. Receptor source: an adult who received the AZD1222 COVID-19 vaccine.

The chain employs TRBV5-1 and TRBJ2-5; 10 nucleotides align to TRBD2. V was pared by 3 bases and J by 4 bases, with 0 bases of the junction left unmatched. Germline V lookup: CDR1 SGHRS, CDR2 YFSETQ. The CDR3 is 13 amino acids. CDR3 sequence: CASSWTSGETQYF. The CDR3, as DNA: TGCGCCAGCAGCTGGACTAGCGGAGAGACCCAGTACTTC.

This clone was seen more than once but under ten times. The chain combines TRBV5-4 with TRBJ1-5; 8 bases line up with TRBD1. Unmatched junction bases numbered 7, after V lost 4 bases and J lost 4 bases. The germline V gene has CDR1 SGHNT and CDR2 YYREEE (reference sequence). The CDR3 contains 15 residues. The CDR3 region has the DNA TGTGCCAGCAGCCCGGACAGGGAAAGGAATCAGCCCCAGCATTTT. Its protein is CASSPDRERNQPQHF.

The chain employs TRBV18 and TRBJ2-2; 8 nucleotides match TRBD2. Trimming at V came to 5 bases and at J to 2 bases, leaving 7 bases not matched to a gene. In germline, CDR1 is KGHSH, CDR2 LQKENI. The CDR3 sequence is 16 residues long. CDR3 coding DNA: TGTGCCAGCTCATCAACCGGGACTAGAAACACCGGGGAGCTGTTTTTT. Its protein is CASSSTGTRNTGELFF.

This chain uses TRBV15 with TRBJ2-1, with D maybe TRBD2 (5 bases). The V gene lost 1 base and the J gene lost 0 bases, with 10 bases spanning the gap. This CDR3 spans 16 amino acids. The germline gives CDR1 LNHNV, CDR2 YYDKDF (reference sequence). CDR3 DNA: TGTGCCACCAGCAGAGGGAGGTTGAGCTCCTACAATGAGCAGTTCTTC. As protein: CATSRGRLSSYNEQFF. Full variable domain (rest looked up from reference TRBV15 and TRBJ2-1): DAMVIQNPRYQVTQFGKPVTLSCSQTLNHNVMYWYQQKSSQAPKLLFHYYDKDFNNEADTPDNFQSRRPNTSFCFLDIRSPGLGDTAMYLCATSRGRLSSYNEQFFGPGTRLTVL.

The V call is TRBV6-2 or TRBV6-3, the J call TRBJ2-1; D ambiguous. V lost 5 bases and J lost 9, with 11 bases in between. In germline, CDR1 is MNHEY, CDR2 SVGEGT. The CDR3 is made up of 12 amino acids. The DNA of the CDR3 is TGTGCCAGCAGTCACCAGGTCCGTGAGCAGTTCTTC. This translates into CASSHQVREQFF.

This clone was seen a single time. V is TRBV4-2 and J is TRBJ1-1; D perhaps matches TRBD1 (5 bases). CDR1 is LGHNA and CDR2 is YNFKEQ in the germline V gene. The CDR3 totals 15 residues. Trimming removed 0 bases from V and 6 bases from J, with 14 bases in between. This CDR3 reads CASSQDRSTGAEAFF. The CDR3 DNA sequence: TGTGCCAGCAGCCAAGATAGATCAACGGGGGCTGAAGCTTTCTTT.

The gene calls are TRBV7-9 and TRBJ1-3; D uncertain. The ends were cut back, 4 bases at V and 1 base at J, with 8 bases in the middle. The CDR3 consists of 14 residues. The germline V gene has CDR1 SEHNR and CDR2 FQNEAQ (reference sequence). The CDR3 protein is CASSSSPSGNTIYF. The CDR3 nucleotides are TGTGCCAGCAGCTCATCCCCTTCTGGAAACACCATATATTTT.

The chain recombines TRBV10-2 with TRBJ1-3; D is possibly TRBD1 (6 bases). This CDR3 contains 14 residues. Germline values: CDR1 WSHSY, CDR2 SAAADI. The V gene lost 4 bases and the J gene lost 1 base, with 8 bases spanning the gap. This chain's CDR3 is CASSAGTSGNTIYF. Written as DNA, the CDR3 is TGCGCCAGCAGTGCCGGGACATCTGGAAACACCATATATTTT.

In this sample, this clone turned up once. The chain uses TRBV24-1 and TRBJ2-7; 7 bases fit TRBD1. This CDR3 is 16 amino acids long. The V and J ends lost 3 bases and 2 bases, in that order; junction bases with no gene match: 9. In germline, CDR1 is KGHDR, CDR2 SFDVKD. CDR3 nucleotide sequence: TGTGCCACCAGTGATATCAGGGGGACGGGAACCTACGAGCAGTACTTC. As protein: CATSDIRGTGTYEQYF.

This sequence joins TRBV3-1 (or the pseudogene TRBV3-2) and TRBJ2-3, with 11 bases matching TRBD2. The CDR3 has 17 amino acids. V lost 1 base to trimming and J lost 2 bases; unmatched junction nucleotides: 5. The V gene's germline CDR1 is LGHDT and CDR2 YNNKEL (reference sequence). In DNA, the CDR3 is TGTGCCAGCAGCCAAGGCCCACTAGCGGGGGACACAGATACGCAGTATTTT. Amino acid sequence: CASSQGPLAGDTDTQYF.

The chain couples TRBV20-1 to TRBJ2-1, with D perhaps given as TRBD1 or TRBD2 (5 bases each). With 3 bases removed from V and 2 bases from J, the gap between germline ends came to 17 bases. The CDR3 consists of 16 residues. Germline assignment: CDR1 DFQATT and CDR2 SNEGSKA (reference sequence). The CDR3 spells CSASTAGRGAYNEQFF. For the CDR3, the DNA is TGCAGTGCTAGTACTGCCGGCCGAGGGGCCTACAATGAGCAGTTCTTC.

This rearrangement joins TRBV11-2 to TRBJ1-6, with D tentatively TRBD1 (5 bases). Trimming left V 1 base short and J 7 bases short, with 11 bases between. Germline CDR1 is SGHAT and CDR2 is FQNNGV. The CDR3 runs to 15 residues. CDR3 bases: TGTGCCAGCAGCTTAGTCCGGGGGGGAAATTCACCCCTCCACTTT. Protein sequence: CASSLVRGGNSPLHF.

This chain uses TRBV19 with TRBJ2-2; D not certain. Germline lookup yields CDR1 LNHDA and CDR2 SQIVND (reference sequence). The CDR3 totals 13 residues. Trimming pared 6 bases from V and 4 bases from J, leaving 9 bases between. CDR3 sequence: CASRFQATGELFF. The CDR3 nucleotides read TGTGCCAGTAGATTTCAGGCCACCGGGGAGCTGTTTTTT.